Listed here are 3 T cell receptor beta chains from one sample, sequenced in a study of blood T cells in healthy people across ages. It was with a sample-barcoded 5' primer and a J-beta primer mix that a second PCR of roughly 7 to 12 cycles was run. TCRdb redid the calling of the 5' RACE reads with MiXCR, one entry per CDR3 protein. This table has a few hundred thousand distinct CDR3 sequences, around 27% appearing once. The sequenced sample consisted of blood. The receptors originated from a woman in her 70s in good health.

This clonotype was observed a handful of times. The chain joins TRBV20-1 to TRBJ2-4; maybe TRBD2 (7 bases). Germline V CDR1 and CDR2: DFQATT, SNEGSKA (reference sequence). The CDR3 covers 13 residues. CDR3 sequence reads: CSIPEGGANIQYF. The CDR3 bases are TGCAGCATACCGGAGGGGGGGGCAAACATTCAGTACTTC.

This clonotype was recorded at least ten times. The rearrangement links TRBV7-2 to TRBJ2-7; unclear D gene. Between the trimmed V and J ends, which lost 4 bases and 7 bases, there was a span of 14 bases. Looked up from germline, CDR1 is SGHTA and CDR2 is FQGNSA. The CDR3 sequence is 13 residues long. The CDR3: CASSSQGYGEQYF. As DNA, the CDR3 is TGTGCCAGCAGCTCCCAAGGGTACGGTGAGCAGTACTTC.

Comments on this clonotype: A read error may account for a junction end that differs from germline. This chain uses TRBV5-6 with TRBJ2-7; D may be TRBD1 (6 bases). Germline V gene lookup returns CDR1 SGHDT and CDR2 YYEEEE. The length of the CDR3 is 15 residues. CDR3 region: CAISLDSQYSYEQYF. The CDR3 DNA reads as TGTGCCATCAGCTTGGACAGCCAGTATTCCTACGAGCAGTACTTC.